Below, one T cell receptor beta chain is given with its context. Its antigen specificity is not known. Sequence at one end of the junction differs from germline and may be a read error. The sample comes from a study of blood T cells in healthy people across ages (dated by TCRdb to the mid-2010s). Background for the entire study: In model experiments, template switching captured about one uniquely barcoded TCR beta cDNA molecule for every two T cells. For two donors (one aged 18 to 30 and one aged 80 or older), the study analyzed two additional independent replicas of 1 million unique cDNA reads from the same blood draw. Four age groups were formed from the donors: young (average approximately 15 years), middle-aged (roughly 38), aged (about 68) and long-lived (approximately 80). Using deep sequencing normalized with unique cDNA molecular identifiers, the study measured how TCR beta repertoire diversity changes with age. To avoid experimental bias, donors of different ages were spread randomly across the sequencing lanes. Paper-wide results and their limitations: Estimates of total diversity from one million sequenced T cells were regarded as lower bounds and underestimates. As age increased, observed TCR beta diversity per million T cells dropped in a roughly linear way, and a significant reduction was already evident by age 40. Conclusive comparison of naive and antigen-experienced compartments was prevented by the profiling of bulk unsorted PBMCs. The percentage of naive T cells measured by flow cytometry correlated strongly with observed TCR beta diversity. Compared with the aged group, the long-lived group had more naive CD4+ T cells, fewer expanded clones and increased TCR diversity, suggesting age selection. Donor CMV infection status was unknown, potentially confounding age-related changes in expanded clonotypes.

The donors were around 39 Caucasian individuals from Russia, aged roughly 6 to 100 years, who were systemically healthy. Each donor gave around 9.5 milliliters of peripheral blood, collected into EDTA-treated Vacutainer tubes. Ficoll-Paque density-gradient centrifugation was used to isolate PBMCs, with at least 6.5 million per sample. Trizol reagent was used to extract total RNA from PBMCs, with at least 6 micrograms per sample. For every donor, flow cytometry on a PBMC aliquot measured the percentage of naive CD45RAhigh/CD27high T cells. CDR1 DFQATT and CDR2 SNEGSKA were looked up in the germline V gene (reference sequence). There are 14 amino acids in the CDR3, from cysteine to phenylalanine inclusive. The read is trimmed to its CDR3 DNA, 42 bases read in frame from base 1. Library prep was done by 5' RACE. The sample was run on an Illumina HiSeq 2500. A second PCR of about 7 to 12 cycles was run with a J-beta primer mix and a sample-barcoded 5' primer. Each TCR beta cDNA molecule received a unique molecular identifier from a template-switch 5' adaptor carrying 12 random nucleotides. At least 3 million CDR3-containing paired-end reads were obtained from each sample. The Mint cDNA synthesis kit, primed by a TRBC-specific oligonucleotide, was used to synthesize first-strand cDNA from all RNA. All cDNA was treated with uracil-DNA glycosylase and then went through a first 18-cycle PCR with the universal primers M1SS and BC2_uni_R. As for the original processing: Normalization of each sample was performed by random selection of 1 million high-quality reads, each carrying a distinct molecular identifier. Reads with shared molecular identifiers were discarded instead of being binned into consensus sequences. CDR3 identification, clonotype clustering and error correction used MiTCR with a Q25 quality threshold and the strictest error-elimination algorithm. Lower-bound total TCR beta diversity was estimated with a nonparametric unseen species model using Euler transformation. The raw public reads went through TCRdb reprocessing: fastp at Q25, MiXCR clone calling, in-frame beta chains kept. Rows matching on CDR3 protein sequence are summarized as one entry with the most common DNA and genes. It is TCRdb's table, rather than the study itself, that gives the V and J calls and clone size. The sample table holds 550,000 to 750,000 distinct CDR3 sequences, of which 20% to 25% were seen once. 3.6% of the sample comes from the top ten.

The clonotype was recovered from a man in his sixties or seventies in good health. The chain is assembled from TRBV20-1 and TRBJ2-5, and TRBD2 matches 11 of the central bases. The material sequenced was blood. The nucleotide sequence reads as follows: TGCAGTGCTAGAGCACTAGCGGGAGTAGAGACCCGGTACTTC. Protein translation: CSARALAGVETRYF.